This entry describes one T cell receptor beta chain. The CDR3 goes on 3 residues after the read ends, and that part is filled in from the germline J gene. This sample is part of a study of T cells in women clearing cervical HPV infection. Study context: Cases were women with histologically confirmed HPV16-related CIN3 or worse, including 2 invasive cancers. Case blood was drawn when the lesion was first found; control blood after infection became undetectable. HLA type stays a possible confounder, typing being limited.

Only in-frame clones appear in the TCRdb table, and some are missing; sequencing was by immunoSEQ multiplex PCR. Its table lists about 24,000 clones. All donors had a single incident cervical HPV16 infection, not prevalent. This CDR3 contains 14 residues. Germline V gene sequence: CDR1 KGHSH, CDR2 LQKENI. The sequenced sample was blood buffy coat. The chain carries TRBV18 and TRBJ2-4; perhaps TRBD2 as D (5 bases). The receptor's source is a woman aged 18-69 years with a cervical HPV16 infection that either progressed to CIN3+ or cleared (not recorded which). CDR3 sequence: CASSPDLANYGQYF. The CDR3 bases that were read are TGTGCCAGCTCACCTGACCTAGCTAACTATGGT. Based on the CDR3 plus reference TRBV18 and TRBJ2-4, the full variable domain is NAGVMQNPRHLVRRRGQEARLRCSPMKGHSHVYWYRQLPEEGLKFMVYLQKENIIDESGMPKERFSAEFPKEGPSILRIQQVVRGDSAAYFCASSPDLANYGQYFGAGTRLSVL.